The 29 T cell receptor beta chains listed next were all sequenced from one sample in a study of blood T cell repertoires in COVID-19. Sequenced by immunoSEQ multiplex PCR; TCRdb stores in-frame clones only, minus some. The sample lists roughly 250,000 clones; roughly 87% were seen once. Sequences were obtained from peripheral blood. The receptors were sampled from a man aged 60 to 75 who had recovered from COVID-19.

This chain connects TRBV10-1 to TRBJ2-3, with TRBD2 identical over 10 bases. Germline V gene lookup returns CDR1 WNHNN and CDR2 SYGVQD (reference sequence). The CDR3 totals 18 residues. V shed 0 bases and J 5 bases; nucleotides not matched to a gene: 11. The CDR3 DNA follows: TGCGCCAGCAGTGAGTCGACAGTAGCGGGGGGCCGATTAGATACGCAGTATTTT. It specifies CASSESTVAGGRLDTQYF.

The chain has TRBV9 and TRBJ2-7, with D perhaps TRBD1 (6 bases). CDR1 and CDR2 from the germline V gene are SGDLS and YYNGEE. The germline V and J ends were trimmed by 0 bases and 6 bases, with 13 bases remaining between them. CDR3 size: 14 residues. The DNA for the CDR3 is TGTGCCAGCAGCGTAGGCGGACAGTACGCCGAGCAGTACTTC. This translates into CASSVGGQYAEQYF.

The chain recombines TRBV5-4 with TRBJ2-7, with D tentatively TRBD1 (6 bases). The germline V and J ends were trimmed by 0 bases and 6 bases, with 13 bases remaining between them. Germline loops: CDR1 SGHNT, CDR2 YYREEE (reference sequence). The CDR3 has 14 residues. Here the CDR3 DNA reads TGTGCCAGCAGCTTGGGCAGGGGATCGTTCGAGCAGTACTTC. This sequence encodes CASSLGRGSFEQYF.

This clone occurred once. The chain combines TRBV10-1 with TRBJ2-3, with a possible D match to TRBD2 (6 bases). Trimming took 5 bases from V and 6 from J, leaving 15 bases between them. The CDR3 runs 14 residues. Germline V CDR1 and CDR2: WNHNN, SYGVQD (reference sequence). In nucleotides, the CDR3 is TGCGCCAGCAGTCCCGGACCCGGAGGGGATACGCAGTATTTT. This sequence encodes CASSPGPGGDTQYF.

The chain links TRBV11-2 to TRBJ2-1; D is perhaps TRBD1 (5 bases). The V end lost 2 bases, the J end lost 2 bases, and 10 bases lay between the germline ends. This CDR3 has 15 residues. Germline CDR1 reads SGHAT; CDR2 reads FQNNGV. The CDR3 sequence is CASSLSTGPYNEQFF. CDR3 in DNA: TGTGCCAGCAGCTTAAGCACAGGTCCCTACAATGAGCAGTTCTTC.

The CDR3: CASSLISGGANTDTQYF. Here the CDR3 DNA reads TGTGCCAGCAGCCTTATAAGCGGGGGGGCTAACACAGATACGCAGTATTTT. The rearrangement uses TRBV3-1 (or the pseudogene TRBV3-2) and TRBJ2-3; 10 bases agree with TRBD2. CDR3 length: 17 amino acids. The germline V gene has CDR1 LGHDT and CDR2 YNNKEL (reference sequence). Trimming at V came to 4 bases and at J to 2 bases, leaving 9 bases not matched to a gene.

This clone was seen a single time. The rearrangement uses TRBV18 and TRBJ2-3, with 9 nucleotides matching TRBD1. The CDR3 covers 20 residues. The V and J ends lost 2 bases and 1 base, in that order; junction bases with no gene match: 16. The V gene's germline CDR1 is KGHSH and CDR2 LQKENI. CDR3 sequence (DNA): TGTGCCAGCTCACCAATAGTCCGATTGCCGGGACAGGGACGCACAGATACGCAGTATTTT. Its protein product is CASSPIVRLPGQGRTDTQYF.

This clone has more than one count but fewer than ten. This rearrangement joins TRBV27 to TRBJ2-1, with 15 positions matching TRBD2. Germline CDR1 MNHEY, CDR2 SMNVEV (reference sequence). V was pared by 5 bases and J by 5 bases, with 10 bases of the junction left unmatched. The CDR3 runs to 18 residues. In DNA form, the CDR3 reads TGTGCCAGCAGTCTCGGACTAGCGGGGGGGCTAGCAAACAATGAGCAGTTCTTC. Residues: CASSLGLAGGLANNEQFF.

The J gene is TRBJ2-2, the V gene TRBV2; D perhaps matches TRBD1 (6 bases). This CDR3 is built from 14 residues. Trimming cost V 7 bases and J 4 bases, with 13 bases left between them. The germline V gene encodes CDR1 SNHLY and CDR2 FYNNEI. CDR3 coding DNA: TGTGCCAGCAAACCGGGACAAGTCACCGGGGAGCTGTTTTTT. It yields the protein CASKPGQVTGELFF.

The chain couples TRBV19 to TRBJ2-1, with 7 bases aligning to TRBD1. The CDR3 sequence is 14 residues long. V lost 8 bases, J lost 9 bases, and 13 bases stayed unmatched. Germline CDR1 LNHDA, CDR2 SQIVND (reference sequence). The CDR3 sequence is CASSRQGGWSEQFF. The CDR3 bases are TGTGCCAGTTCGAGACAGGGTGGGTGGAGTGAGCAGTTCTTC. The whole variable domain, remainder taken from reference TRBV19 and TRBJ2-1, is DGGITQSPKYLFRKEGQNVTLSCEQNLNHDAMYWYRQDPGQGLRLIYYSQIVNDFQKGDIAEGYSVSREKKESFPLTVTSAQKNPTAFYLCASSRQGGWSEQFFGPGTRLTVL.

V and J are TRBV6-1 and TRBJ2-5; 7 bases fit TRBD1. The V segment lost 3 bases and the J segment 5 bases; nucleotides outside the gene matches: 6. This CDR3 spans 14 amino acids. Per germline, CDR1 MNHNS and CDR2 SASEGT. CDR3 bases: TGTGCCAGCAGTGATCTCGACAGGGAGGAGACCCAGTACTTC. It translates to CASSDLDREETQYF.

This chain uses TRBV19 with TRBJ2-3; tentative D call: TRBD2 (5 bases). Germline V gene data show CDR1 as LNHDA and CDR2 as SQIVND (reference sequence). The CDR3 covers 13 residues. V gave up 5 bases and J gave up 4 bases, with 10 bases separating them. The CDR3 sequence is CASSSRGPDTQYF. The CDR3, as DNA: TGTGCCAGTAGTTCACGAGGGCCAGATACGCAGTATTTT. The full variable domain, with the rest looked up from reference TRBV19 and TRBJ2-3, is DGGITQSPKYLFRKEGQNVTLSCEQNLNHDAMYWYRQDPGQGLRLIYYSQIVNDFQKGDIAEGYSVSREKKESFPLTVTSAQKNPTAFYLCASSSRGPDTQYFGPGTRLTVL.

The chain is built from TRBV3-1 (or the pseudogene TRBV3-2) and TRBJ2-1, with 9 bases identical to TRBD1. Germline V gene sequence: CDR1 LGHDT, CDR2 YNNKEL (reference sequence). V trimming: 3 bases; J trimming: 3 bases; junction bases outside the gene matches: 6. CDR3 length equals 16 residues. The CDR3: CASSQGWGQGYNEQFF. Here the CDR3 DNA reads TGTGCCAGCAGCCAGGGGTGGGGACAGGGCTACAATGAGCAGTTCTTC.

The chain links TRBV9 to TRBJ2-3, with D uncertain. Germline loops: CDR1 SGDLS, CDR2 YYNGEE. This CDR3 has 14 residues. The V end was cut by 0 bases, the J end by 6 bases, with 11 bases between. The CDR3 here is CASSVEVSRDTQYF. As DNA, the CDR3 is TGTGCCAGCAGCGTAGAGGTCTCCAGGGATACGCAGTATTTT.

This chain connects TRBV12-3 or TRBV12-4 to TRBJ1-1; TRBD1 matches at 8 bases. J gave up 1 base and V 7 bases, and 2 bases lay outside the gene matches. This CDR3 spans 13 amino acids. CDR3 bases: TGTGCCAGCACGGGACAGGAGAACACTGAAGCTTTCTTT. This encodes CASTGQENTEAFF.

The chain uses TRBV20-1 and TRBJ1-5; 11 nucleotides line up with TRBD1. The CDR3 is 16 residues long. The J segment lost 4 bases and the V segment lost 3 bases, leaving 8 bases of the junction unmatched. Germline V gene lookup returns CDR1 DFQATT and CDR2 SNEGSKA (reference sequence). The CDR3 DNA reads TGCAGTGCTAGTGGTTGGACAGGGGGCTCGAATCAGCCCCAGCATTTT. It is translated as CSASGWTGGSNQPQHF.

V usage is TRBV5-1 and J usage is TRBJ2-2; TRBD1 might be the D (6 bases). Per germline, CDR1 SGHRS and CDR2 YFSETQ. The CDR3 length is 16 residues. V lost 4 bases and J lost 4, with 17 bases in between. CDR3 sequence reads: CASSALQGRGTGELFF. The CDR3 bases are TGCGCCAGCAGCGCCTTACAGGGTCGGGGCACCGGGGAGCTGTTTTTT.

The chain employs TRBV5-1 and TRBJ2-7; 8 bases are a match to TRBD2. CDR1 is SGHRS and CDR2 is YFSETQ in the germline V gene. Germline trimming cut 4 bases from V and 4 bases from J; bases unmatched to any gene: 7. The CDR3 has 14 amino acids. DNA for the CDR3: TGCGCCAGCAGCCAGGGACTAGGAGAATACGAGCAGTACGTC. Translated: CASSQGLGEYEQYV.

This CDR3 reads CATGTGALDTQYF. CDR3 nucleotide sequence: TGTGCCACCGGGACAGGGGCTTTGGATACGCAGTATTTT. V gene TRBV24-1 combines with J gene TRBJ2-3, with 10 bases fitting TRBD1. Losses at the gene ends were 9 bases for V and 6 bases for J; bases not matched to a gene: 5. CDR1 and CDR2 (germline): KGHDR, SFDVKD. The CDR3 totals 13 residues.

This clone appeared once. The J gene is TRBJ1-6, the V gene TRBV19; 7 bases line up with TRBD1. CDR1 is LNHDA and CDR2 is SQIVND in the germline V gene (reference sequence). Trimming at V came to 9 bases and at J to 2 bases, leaving 10 bases not matched to a gene. The CDR3 length is 16 residues. CDR3 DNA sequence: TGTGCCAGCCGATTAAAACAGGGGACCTATAATTCACCCCTCCACTTT. Translating gives CASRLKQGTYNSPLHF.

The chain links TRBV6-6 to TRBJ1-4; no reliable D call. The ends were cut back, 7 bases at V and 10 bases at J, with 19 bases in the middle. The CDR3 is 14 amino acids. CDR1 and CDR2 (germline): MNHNY, SVGAGI (reference sequence). The CDR3: CASTHLGVPRKLFF. CDR3 DNA sequence: TGTGCCAGCACCCACCTCGGGGTCCCGAGAAAACTGTTTTTT.

The rearrangement links TRBV27 to TRBJ1-1; perhaps TRBD1 as D (5 bases). The ends were cut back, 5 bases at V and 10 bases at J, with 14 bases in the middle. This CDR3 comprises 12 residues. Germline CDR1 and CDR2: MNHEY and SMNVEV (reference sequence). In DNA form, the CDR3 reads TGTGCCAGCAGTCCGCAGGGTCTTGGAGCTTTCTTT. Its translation: CASSPQGLGAFF.

This chain uses TRBV5-1 with TRBJ2-3; TRBD1 aligns across 8 bases. This CDR3 comprises 14 residues. Germline lookup yields CDR1 SGHRS and CDR2 YFSETQ. V dropped 1 base and J dropped 6; count of bases not matched to a gene: 4. In DNA form, the CDR3 reads TGCGCCAGCAGCTTGTACAGGGGGGCGGATACGCAGTATTTT. Encoded protein: CASSLYRGADTQYF.

This clone was found many times. The V call is TRBV4-2, the J call TRBJ1-2, with D possibly matching TRBD1 (5 bases). The germline V gene has CDR1 LGHNA and CDR2 YNFKEQ. V was trimmed by 4 bases and J by 7 bases, leaving 16 bases between them. This CDR3 contains 14 residues. CDR3 residues: CASSRQVDSRGYTF. The CDR3 bases are TGTGCCAGCAGCCGCCAGGTCGACAGTCGTGGCTACACCTTC.

This rearrangement joins TRBV30 to TRBJ2-2; 11 bases agree with TRBD1. The V gene end was trimmed by 0 bases and the J gene end by 8 bases; junction bases not matched to a gene: 8. Germline CDR1 and CDR2: GTSNPN and SVGIG (reference sequence). The CDR3 is made up of 16 amino acids. The chain's CDR3 is CAWSVLGTGGIGELFF. In nucleotides, the CDR3 is TGTGCCTGGAGTGTATTGGGGACAGGGGGGATAGGGGAGCTGTTTTTT.

This clone was seen just once. This chain uses TRBV2 with TRBJ1-2; D gene unclear. The ends were cut back, 8 bases at V and 6 bases at J, with 16 bases in the middle. This CDR3 comprises 13 residues. Germline values: CDR1 SNHLY, CDR2 FYNNEI. CDR3 in amino acids: CASARAVKHGYTF. DNA of the CDR3: TGTGCCAGCGCCCGAGCGGTAAAGCATGGCTACACCTTC.

The genes are TRBV5-4 and TRBJ2-2; TRBD2 matches 9 bases. This CDR3 has 18 residues. V lost 0 bases to trimming and J lost 7 bases; unmatched junction nucleotides: 13. Germline V gene lookup returns CDR1 SGHNT and CDR2 YYREEE (reference sequence). CDR3: CASSLAGGGARRSGELFF. CDR3 sequence (DNA): TGTGCCAGCAGCTTGGCAGGCGGGGGGGCCCGCCGGAGCGGGGAGCTGTTTTTT.

V usage is TRBV6-1 and J usage is TRBJ1-2, with D unresolved. CDR1 and CDR2 (germline): MNHNS, SASEGT. This CDR3 spans 12 amino acids. The germline V and J ends were trimmed by 2 bases and 3 bases, with 4 bases remaining between them. In DNA, the CDR3 is TGTGCCAGCAGTGAACCCGACTATGGCTACACCTTC. Translation: CASSEPDYGYTF.

The chain is built from TRBV6-1 and TRBJ2-1, with D perhaps TRBD2 (6 bases). The CDR3 contains 14 residues. V was pared by 6 bases and J by 6 bases, with 15 bases between. Germline CDR1 reads MNHNS; CDR2 reads SASEGT. Here the CDR3 DNA reads TGTGCCAGCAGATATGGGGGACTGATCAATGAGCAGTTCTTC. This gives the protein CASRYGGLINEQFF.